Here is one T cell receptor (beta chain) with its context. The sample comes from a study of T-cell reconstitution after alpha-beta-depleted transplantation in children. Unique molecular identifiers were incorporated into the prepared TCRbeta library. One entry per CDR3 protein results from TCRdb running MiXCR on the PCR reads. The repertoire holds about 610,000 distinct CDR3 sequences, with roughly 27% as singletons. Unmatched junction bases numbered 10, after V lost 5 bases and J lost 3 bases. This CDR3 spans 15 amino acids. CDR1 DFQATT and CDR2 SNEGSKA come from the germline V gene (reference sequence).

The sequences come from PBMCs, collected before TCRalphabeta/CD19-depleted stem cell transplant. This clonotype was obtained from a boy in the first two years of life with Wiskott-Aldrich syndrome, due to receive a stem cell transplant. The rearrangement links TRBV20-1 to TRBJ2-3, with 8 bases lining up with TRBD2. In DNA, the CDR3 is TGCAGTGCTCCGGAGGTTAGCGGGGTTACAGATACGCAGTATTTT. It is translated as CSAPEVSGVTDTQYF.